Described below is a single T cell receptor (beta chain) sequence and its context. Mismatch with germline at one junction end may stem from a read error. This sample is drawn from a study of cytomegalovirus exposure and HLA in healthy donors. Germline CDR1 and CDR2: SGHNT and YYREEE (reference sequence). The CDR3 is 17 amino acids. A multiplex PCR was run with 60 Vbeta primers and 13 Jbeta primers. TCRdb's table, derived via immunoSEQ multiplex PCR, lists solely in-frame clones and lacks some. The repertoire includes some 200,000 clones, 9.5% of them detected once, and over 1% sits in the top ten. The sample comprised PBMCs. The V call is TRBV5-4, the J call TRBJ2-7, with 9 bases lining up with TRBD2. The receptor was isolated from a woman younger than 45 in good health and CMV-seropositive. As DNA, the CDR3 is TGTGCCAGCAGCTTCATCGATTTAGCGGGAGTGGGTTACGAGCGGTACTTC. It encodes CASSFIDLAGVGYERYF.